What follows is one TCR beta chain and its context. J lost 3 bases, V lost 7 bases, and 5 bases had no gene match. The V gene's germline CDR1 is MNHEY and CDR2 SVGAGI. This CDR3 comprises 14 residues. Assay used: immunoSEQ multiplex PCR; TCRdb lists only in-frame clones, some missing. The table includes 45,000 or so clones, approximately 89% detected once. This record belongs to a study of control samples from healthy donors and cancer patients. The TCR originated in a woman aged 55-70 years with lung cancer. Sequencing was done on a sample of PBMCs. The chain has TRBV6-5 and TRBJ2-2; TRBD1 matches 7 bases. The CDR3 DNA is TGTGCCAGCAACTCAGGGGGAGACACCGGGGAGCTGTTTTTT. Protein: CASNSGGDTGELFF.